This T cell receptor beta chain was found in a study of blood T cell repertoires in COVID-19. Trimming removed 4 bases from V and 6 bases from J; junction bases left unmatched: 9. CDR3 length: 15 amino acids. CDR1 and CDR2 from the germline V gene are LNHDA and SQIVND (reference sequence). Generated by immunoSEQ multiplex PCR, the TCRdb table keeps only in-frame clones and is missing some. The sample has 140,000 to 150,000 clones, 70% to 90% seen once. The chain recombines TRBV19 with TRBJ1-2; 9 bases agree with TRBD1. The receptor comes from a man aged 50 to 60 who had recovered from COVID-19. Sequencing was performed on PBMCs or T cells enriched from blood (not recorded which). CDR3 nucleotide sequence: TGTGCCAGTAGTAACCTTCGCCGGGACAGGGATGGCTACACCTTC. Its protein product is CASSNLRRDRDGYTF.